These 10 T cell receptor beta chains were sequenced from one sample in a study of blood T cells in healthy people across ages. A J-beta primer mix and a sample-barcoded 5' primer were used in a second PCR of about 7 to 12 cycles. TCRdb redid the calling of the 5' RACE reads with MiXCR, one entry per CDR3 protein. This sample has about 1,600,000 distinct CDR3 sequences, with roughly 45% found just once. Specimen: blood. The receptors come from a woman aged 18-29 years in good health.

The chain recombines TRBV3-1 with TRBJ1-2, with D possibly TRBD1 on 5 matching bases. V lost 3 bases and J lost 0, with 14 bases in between. Germline-derived CDR1 and CDR2 are LGHDT and YNNKEL (reference sequence). The CDR3 is 16 residues long. Written as DNA, the CDR3 is TGTGCCAGCAGCCAGGGACGGCGAACTTCTAACTATGGCTACACCTTC. Residues: CASSQGRRTSNYGYTF.

This clonotype was seen a handful of times. The chain couples TRBV7-2 to TRBJ1-4; TRBD1 might be the D (5 bases). This CDR3 contains 15 residues. V was clipped by 6 bases and J by 3 bases, with 14 bases between them. Germline values: CDR1 SGHTA, CDR2 FQGNSA. For the CDR3, the DNA is TGTGCCAGCAGTCCCCCCGGGGGTTCTAATGAAAAACTGTTTTTT. It is translated as CASSPPGGSNEKLFF.

The CDR3 loop reads CAISGTGVRGEQYF. For the CDR3, the DNA is TGTGCCATATCCGGGACAGGGGTACGGGGCGAGCAGTACTTC. The chain combines TRBV10-3 with TRBJ2-7; 10 bases are shared with TRBD1. The CDR3 runs 14 residues. V trimming: 9 bases; J trimming: 6 bases; junction bases outside the gene matches: 11. Germline V gene lookup returns CDR1 ENHRY and CDR2 SYGVKD.

J is TRBJ2-1 and V is TRBV14; no clear D gene. The germline CDR1 and CDR2 sequences are SGHDN and FVKESK. Trimming pared 1 base from V and 10 bases from J, leaving 5 bases between. CDR3 length: 11 residues. The CDR3, as DNA: TGTGCCAGCAGCCAAGTTCAGGAGCAGTTCTTC. Protein product: CASSQVQEQFF. Supplemented by reference TRBV14 and TRBJ2-1, the full variable domain reads EAGVTQFPSHSVIEKGQTVTLRCDPISGHDNLYWYRRVMGKEIKFLLHFVKESKQDESGMPNNRFLAERTGGTYSTLKVQPAELEDSGVYFCASSQVQEQFFGPGTRLTVL.

This clonotype occurred many times. The gene calls are TRBV2 and TRBJ2-5; the D is unclear. The CDR3 loop spans 12 amino acids. The V gene's germline CDR1 is SNHLY and CDR2 FYNNEI. V lost 5 bases, J lost 5 bases, and 9 bases lay in between. The CDR3 spells CASSLLPETQYF. The CDR3 DNA follows: TGTGCCAGCAGTCTGTTGCCGGAGACCCAGTACTTC.

In its sample, this clonotype was seen a few times. This rearrangement joins TRBV15 to TRBJ2-1; D may match TRBD1 or TRBD2 (5 bases each). Germline V gene sequence: CDR1 LNHNV, CDR2 YYDKDF (reference sequence). Trimming pared 4 bases from V and 2 bases from J, leaving 18 bases between. The CDR3 runs to 17 residues. This chain's CDR3 is CATSKKTGPSAYNEQFF. The CDR3 DNA sequence: TGTGCCACCAGCAAAAAGACGGGACCCTCCGCCTACAATGAGCAGTTCTTC.

J is TRBJ1-6 and V is TRBV27, with D unclear. Germline V gene sequence: CDR1 MNHEY, CDR2 SMNVEV (reference sequence). The length of the CDR3 is 13 residues. V lost 4 bases and J lost 7, with 8 bases in between. The DNA of the CDR3 is TGTGCCAGCAGTTCTGCCCGAAATTCACCCCTCCACTTT. Its protein product is CASSSARNSPLHF.

This chain uses TRBV27 with TRBJ2-3; 7 nucleotides match TRBD1. Germline assignment: CDR1 MNHEY and CDR2 SMNVEV (reference sequence). The CDR3 consists of 22 residues. V was pared by 3 bases and J by 2 bases, with 26 bases of the junction left unmatched. The CDR3 region is CASSFPKNFPGTATTSTDTQYF. In nucleotides, the CDR3 is TGTGCCAGCAGTTTCCCCAAGAACTTTCCCGGGACAGCGACGACCTCCACAGATACGCAGTATTTT.

The chain is built from TRBV12-3 or TRBV12-4 and TRBJ2-3, with a tentative D call TRBD1 (5 bases). This CDR3 is built from 17 residues. The V and J ends lost 3 bases and 0 bases respectively, with 16 bases between them. CDR3 region: CASSFSWGWNSTDTQYF. The CDR3 DNA reads TGTGCCAGCAGTTTCTCGTGGGGCTGGAATAGCACAGATACGCAGTATTTT.

The chain uses TRBV28 and TRBJ1-5; 9 bases align to TRBD1. Germline trimming cut 3 bases from V and 0 bases from J; bases unmatched to any gene: 3. The CDR3 sequence is 16 residues long. Germline V CDR1 and CDR2: MDHEN, SYDVKM. CDR3 sequence (DNA): TGTGCCAGCAGTTTCGGGACAGGGAATAGCAATCAGCCCCAGCATTTT. The encoded protein is CASSFGTGNSNQPQHF.